A selection of T cell receptor beta chains follows, all from one sample in a study of regulatory T cells in long-lasting Graves disease. TCRdb reprocessed the multiplex PCR reads with MiXCR, giving one entry per CDR3 protein. This table holds around 500,000 distinct CDR3 sequences, about 12% found once. A further study also used this sample, focusing on T cells in Graves' hyperthyroidism and ophthalmopathy.

The source was peripheral blood mononuclear cells (PBMCs), collected at new diagnosis, from a patient treated with antithyroid drugs. The receptors stem from a woman aged 25 to 39 with Graves disease. The CDR3 runs from the conserved cysteine through the conserved F or W. D genes are given only for firm matches. The size field is filled for only some rows; it gives once, few, many or a size class.

clone_size	v_call	j_call	d_call	cdr3_nt	cdr3_aa
many	TRBV11-2	TRBJ2-1	NA	TGTGCCAGCAGCTTAGGTCGGACCAATGAGCAGTTCTTC	CASSLGRTNEQFF
NA	TRBV5-1	TRBJ1-1	NA	TGCGCCAGCAGCTTGGGTGACGAGAGGAACACTGAAGCTTTCTTT	CASSLGDERNTEAFF
many	TRBV6-1	TRBJ1-4	TRBD1	TGTGCCAGCAGTGAAAAATCAGGGGGCAAGAGGAAACTGTTTTTT	CASSEKSGGKRKLFF
many	TRBV12-3/TRBV12-4	TRBJ2-2	NA	TGTGCCAGCAGCAGGGACCCGAACACCGGGGAGCTGTTTTTT	CASSRDPNTGELFF
many	TRBV6-1	TRBJ2-2	TRBD2	TGTGCCAGCAGGAGTAGCGGGAGTCAGTTCACCGGGGAGCTGTTTTTT	CASRSSGSQFTGELFF
NA	TRBV7-9	TRBJ2-1	TRBD2	TGTGCCAGCAGCTTAATTGGGCTAGCGGGAGAGCAGTTCTTC	CASSLIGLAGEQFF
many	TRBV27	TRBJ2-3	NA	TGTGCCAGCAGTTTGCGAGTGGGCGGATCGTTAATAAGCACAGATACGCAGTATTTT	CASSLRVGGSLISTDTQYF
many	TRBV10-3	TRBJ1-1	NA	TGTGCCATCAGTGACTGGGAGAGTAACACTGAAGCTTTCTTT	CAISDWESNTEAFF
many	TRBV7-2	TRBJ2-7	NA	TGTGCCAGCAGCTTCCGAAGCTCCTACGAGCAGTACTTC	CASSFRSSYEQYF
many	TRBV30	TRBJ2-7	NA	TGTGCCTGGAGTGTACAGGCAGGTGACTCCTACGAGCAGTACTTC	CAWSVQAGDSYEQYF
NA	TRBV7-9	TRBJ2-1	NA	TGTGCCAGCAGCTTCGGCCGTGCCCCCACGAGGAATGAGCAGTTCTTC	CASSFGRAPTRNEQFF
few	TRBV18	TRBJ1-6	NA	TGTGCCAGCTCACCAGGGTCAGGGGTTTCACCCCTCCACTTT	CASSPGSGVSPLHF